These T cell receptor beta chains were read from a single sample in a study of blood T cell repertoires in COVID-19. Profiled with immunoSEQ multiplex PCR; TCRdb holds only in-frame clones, not every one. The table lists about 170,000 clones, less than 80% of them singletons. Sequencing was carried out using PBMCs or T cells enriched from blood (not recorded which). The receptor set was obtained from a woman in her seventies in a cohort exposed to, infected with or recovered from COVID-19 (not recorded which). The CDR3 runs from the conserved cysteine through the conserved F or W. Each record gives: D gene, clone size, J gene, V gene, CDR3 protein, CDR3 DNA. D genes are given only for firm matches. Clone size is stated in some rows and not others, as once, few, many or a class when expanded.

D: TRBD1
size: NA
J: TRBJ2-7
V: TRBV28
CDR3: CANSRQGAYEQYF
DNA: TGTGCCAACTCGAGACAGGGGGCTTACGAGCAGTACTTC

D: TRBD1
size: NA
J: TRBJ1-2
V: TRBV25-1
CDR3: CASSEDRAHYGYTF
DNA: TGTGCCAGCAGTGAAGACAGGGCCCACTATGGCTACACCTTC

D: NA
size: NA
J: TRBJ2-7
V: TRBV6-6
CDR3: CASSRDSAVYEQYF
DNA: TGTGCCAGCAGTCGGGACTCGGCCGTCTACGAGCAGTACTTC

D: NA
size: NA
J: TRBJ2-5
V: TRBV7-2
CDR3: CASSLGQGTKTQYF
DNA: TGTGCCAGCAGCTTAGGGCAGGGGACTAAGACCCAGTACTTC

D: NA
size: once
J: TRBJ2-7
V: TRBV2
CDR3: CASSPPSVRSYEQYF
DNA: TGTGCCAGCAGTCCACCTAGCGTACGATCCTACGAGCAGTACTTC

D: NA
size: NA
J: TRBJ2-5
V: TRBV19
CDR3: CASSIVSGQETQYF
DNA: TGTGCCAGTAGTATTGTAAGCGGCCAAGAGACCCAGTACTTC

D: NA
size: NA
J: TRBJ1-1
V: TRBV6-5
CDR3: CASSYELRLNTEAFF
DNA: TGTGCCAGCAGTTATGAACTTCGACTTAACACTGAAGCTTTCTTT

D: TRBD2
size: NA
J: TRBJ2-7
V: TRBV2
CDR3: CASSEGSGRNYEQYF
DNA: TGTGCCAGCAGTGAAGGAAGCGGGAGGAACTACGAGCAGTACTTC

D: NA
size: few
J: TRBJ2-1
V: TRBV5-4
CDR3: CASSLGTSGDYNEQFF
DNA: TGTGCCAGCAGCTTAGGTACCAGCGGTGACTACAATGAGCAGTTCTTC

D: TRBD2
size: NA
J: TRBJ2-5
V: TRBV7-9
CDR3: CASSPTSGQETQYF
DNA: TGTGCCAGCAGCCCCACTAGCGGACAAGAGACCCAGTACTTC

D: NA
size: NA
J: TRBJ2-5
V: TRBV12-2
CDR3: CASRLEEMTSGRSLTVRETQYF
DNA: TGTGCAAGTCGCTTAGAAGAAATGACTAGCGGGAGGAGCCTAACAGTTAGGGAGACCCAGTACTTC

D: NA
size: NA
J: TRBJ2-7
V: TRBV11-3
CDR3: CASSPRHPYEQYF
DNA: TGTGCCAGCAGCCCCAGACACCCCTACGAGCAGTACTTC

D: NA
size: NA
J: TRBJ2-7
V: TRBV5-5
CDR3: CASSLAGSEQYF
DNA: TGTGCCAGCAGCTTGGCCGGGAGCGAGCAGTACTTC

D: NA
size: NA
J: TRBJ1-5
V: TRBV3-1/TRBV3-2
CDR3: CASSQGSGGEPQHF
DNA: TGTGCCAGCAGCCAAGGTAGTGGAGGCGAGCCCCAGCATTTT

D: NA
size: NA
J: TRBJ2-5
V: TRBV11-3
CDR3: CASSPTAGQWETQYF
DNA: TGTGCCAGCAGCCCAACGGCAGGCCAGTGGGAGACCCAGTACTTC

D: NA
size: NA
J: TRBJ2-4
V: TRBV28
CDR3: CASTQAPVGIQYF
DNA: TGTGCCAGCACCCAGGCCCCGGTCGGCATTCAGTACTTC

D: TRBD1
size: once
J: TRBJ2-2
V: TRBV5-1
CDR3: CASRDQGAGGELFF
DNA: TGCGCCAGCAGAGACCAGGGGGCCGGCGGGGAGCTGTTTTTT

D: NA
size: NA
J: TRBJ1-3
V: TRBV4-1
CDR3: CASSQFWGGGDGNTIYF
DNA: TGCGCCAGCAGCCAATTCTGGGGTGGCGGGGATGGAAACACCATATATTTT

D: TRBD1
size: NA
J: TRBJ2-1
V: TRBV10-3
CDR3: CAIGQGTDQQFF
DNA: TGTGCCATAGGACAGGGGACAGATCAGCAGTTCTTC

D: NA
size: NA
J: TRBJ2-3
V: TRBV7-2
CDR3: CASSRSTDTQYF
DNA: TGTGCCAGCAGCCGGAGCACAGATACGCAGTATTTT

D: NA
size: NA
J: TRBJ2-1
V: TRBV15
CDR3: CATSRGSGSGVEQFF
DNA: TGTGCCACCAGCAGGGGTAGTGGGAGTGGTGTTGAGCAGTTCTTC

D: NA
size: NA
J: TRBJ2-6
V: TRBV7-9
CDR3: CASSLGSGGANVLTF
DNA: TGTGCCAGCAGCTTAGGTTCGGGAGGGGCCAACGTCCTGACTTTC